This T cell receptor (beta chain) is drawn from a study of identical twins. The study's findings and limits: Carriage of fewer insertions was seen in abundant cord blood beta clonotypes, whereas memory repertoires showed none.

After template switching added a universal primer site, the resulting cDNA carried unique molecular identifiers. From the 5' RACE reads, TCRdb called clonotypes with MiXCR, one entry per CDR3 protein. This sample has approximately 410,000 distinct CDR3 sequences, with approximately 17% found just once. The junction had 12 bases not matched to a gene; V was cut back by 0 bases and J by 7 bases. Germline-derived CDR1 and CDR2 are DFQATT and SNEGSKA (reference sequence). The CDR3 is 17 residues long. As concerns this clonotype: No antigen is known for it.

The sequence was obtained from a man between 45 and 60 years old in good health. The sample consisted of naive T cells sorted from blood. The rearrangement uses TRBV20-1 and TRBJ2-1, with 10 bases identical to TRBD2. CDR3 sequence reads: CSAREPRAGGPRNEQFF. The CDR3, as DNA: TGCAGTGCTAGAGAACCCAGAGCGGGGGGGCCGCGGAATGAGCAGTTCTTC.